This T cell receptor (beta chain) was sequenced in a study of blood T cell repertoires in COVID-19. Study-wide background: Researchers got acute and convalescent COVID-19 samples from the United States, Italy and Spain.

TCRdb keeps only in-frame clones here, not all; method: immunoSEQ multiplex PCR. Here the sample spans around 300,000 clones, about 86% being singletons. V shed 7 bases and J shed 4 bases, with 19 bases lying between them. The CDR3 totals 15 residues. Germline loops: CDR1 LNHDA, CDR2 SQIVND (reference sequence). The sequenced material came from peripheral blood. This TCR was sampled from a man between 25 and 39 years old with active or convalescent COVID-19. The gene calls are TRBV19 and TRBJ1-1, with D perhaps matching TRBD1 (5 bases). The CDR3: CASNPLEGTATEAFF. For the CDR3, the DNA is TGTGCCAGTAACCCTCTGGAGGGGACTGCCACTGAAGCTTTCTTT.